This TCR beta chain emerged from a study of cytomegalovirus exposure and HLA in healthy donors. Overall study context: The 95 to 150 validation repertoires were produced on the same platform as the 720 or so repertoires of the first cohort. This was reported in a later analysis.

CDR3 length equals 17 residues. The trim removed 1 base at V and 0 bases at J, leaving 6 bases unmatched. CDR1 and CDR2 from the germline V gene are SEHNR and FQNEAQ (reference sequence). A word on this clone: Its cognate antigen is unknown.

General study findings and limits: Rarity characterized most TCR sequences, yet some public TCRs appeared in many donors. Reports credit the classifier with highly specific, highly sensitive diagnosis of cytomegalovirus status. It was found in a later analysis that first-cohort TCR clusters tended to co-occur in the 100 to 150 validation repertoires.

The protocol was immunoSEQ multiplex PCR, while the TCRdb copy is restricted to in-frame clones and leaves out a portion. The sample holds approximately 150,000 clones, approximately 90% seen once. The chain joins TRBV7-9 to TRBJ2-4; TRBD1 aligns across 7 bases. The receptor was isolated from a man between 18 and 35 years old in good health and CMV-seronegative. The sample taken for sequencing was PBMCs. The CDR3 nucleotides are TGTGCCAGCAGCTTAGGAGGACAGGCCATAGCCAAAAACATTCAGTACTTC. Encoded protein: CASSLGGQAIAKNIQYF. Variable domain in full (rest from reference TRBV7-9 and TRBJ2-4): DTGVSQNPRHKITKRGQNVTFRCDPISEHNRLYWYRQTLGQGPEFLTYFQNEAQLEKSRLLSDRFSAERPKGSFSTLEIQRTEQGDSAMYLCASSLGGQAIAKNIQYFGAGTRLSVL.